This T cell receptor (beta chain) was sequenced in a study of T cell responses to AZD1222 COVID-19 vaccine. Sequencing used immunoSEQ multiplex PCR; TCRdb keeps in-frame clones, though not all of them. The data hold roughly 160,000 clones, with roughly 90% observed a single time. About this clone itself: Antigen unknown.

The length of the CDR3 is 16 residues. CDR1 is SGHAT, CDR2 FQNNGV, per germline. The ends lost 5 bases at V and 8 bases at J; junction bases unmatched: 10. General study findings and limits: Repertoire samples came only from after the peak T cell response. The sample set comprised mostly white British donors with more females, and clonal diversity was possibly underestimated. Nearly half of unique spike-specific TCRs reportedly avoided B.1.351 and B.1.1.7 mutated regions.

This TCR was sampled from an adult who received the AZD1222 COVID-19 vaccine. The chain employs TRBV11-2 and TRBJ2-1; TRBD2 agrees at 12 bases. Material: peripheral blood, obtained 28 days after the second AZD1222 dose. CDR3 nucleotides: TGTGCCAGCAGCGCACGACTAGCGGGGGCCGGTGATGAGCAGTTCTTC. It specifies CASSARLAGAGDEQFF.